This section outlines one T cell receptor (beta chain) sequence together with its context. Its cognate antigen is unknown. The CDR3 covers 15 residues. Deletions cut 9 bases from V and 4 bases from J, with 16 bases between. Germline CDR1 is MNHEY and CDR2 is SMNVEV (reference sequence). These data are taken from a study of T cells in localized non-small cell lung cancer. Notes on the study in general: Adjacent lung held a median roughly 54 of the top 100 tumor clones. Without multi-region sequencing, intratumor heterogeneity could not be excluded. Increased T cell density in blood showed an association with longer overall survival. Adjacent uninvolved lung had the highest clonality, suggesting focused antigen responses.

Sequenced by immunoSEQ multiplex PCR; TCRdb stores in-frame clones only, minus some. The sample includes under 65,000 clones, about four fifths of them seen just once. The sample in question was peripheral blood, obtained before any cancer treatment. V gene TRBV27 combines with J gene TRBJ2-6; D is possibly TRBD1 (6 bases). The origin of this receptor is a female donor of 60 years or more with stage II squamous cell lung carcinoma. CDR3 region: CASTYRVGGANVLTF. CDR3 in DNA: TGTGCCAGTACTTACAGGGTTGGGGGGGCCAACGTCCTGACTTTC.